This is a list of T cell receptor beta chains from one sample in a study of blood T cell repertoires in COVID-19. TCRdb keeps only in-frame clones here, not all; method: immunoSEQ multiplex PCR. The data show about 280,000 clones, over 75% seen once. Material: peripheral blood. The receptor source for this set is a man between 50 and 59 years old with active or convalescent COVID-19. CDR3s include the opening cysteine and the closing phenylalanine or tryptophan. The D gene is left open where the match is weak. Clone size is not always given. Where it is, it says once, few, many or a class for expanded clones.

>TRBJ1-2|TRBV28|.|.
CASSFVSYTF
TGTGCCAGCAGTTTTGTAAGCTACACCTTC
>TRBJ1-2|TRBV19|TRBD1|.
CASSLRDRGNYGYTF
TGTGCCAGTAGTCTCCGGGACAGGGGGAACTATGGCTACACCTTC
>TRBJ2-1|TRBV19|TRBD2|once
CASSISASGRNEQFF
TGTGCCAGTAGTATTAGCGCTAGCGGGAGGAATGAGCAGTTCTTC
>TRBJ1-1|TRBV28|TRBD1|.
CASRQGQSYTEAFF
TGTGCCAGCAGACAGGGGCAGTCATACACTGAAGCTTTCTTT
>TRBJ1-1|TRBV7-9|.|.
CASSSTMNTEAFF
TGTGCCAGCAGCTCAACTATGAACACTGAAGCTTTCTTT
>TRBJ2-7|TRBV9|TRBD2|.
CASSVSGGRDEQYF
TGTGCCAGCAGTGTGAGCGGGGGCCGGGACGAGCAGTACTTC
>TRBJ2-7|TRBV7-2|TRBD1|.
CASSLGTGWREQYF
TGTGCCAGCAGCTTAGGGACAGGGTGGCGAGAGCAGTACTTC
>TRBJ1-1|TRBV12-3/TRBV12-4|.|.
CASSRPRGTEAFF
TGTGCCAGCAGCCGTCCTAGGGGCACTGAAGCTTTCTTT
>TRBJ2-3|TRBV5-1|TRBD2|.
CASSPSGTDTQYF
TGCGCCAGCAGTCCTAGCGGTACAGATACGCAGTATTTT
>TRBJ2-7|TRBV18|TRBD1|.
CASSPGGPTGAYEQYF
TGTGCCAGCTCACCAGGAGGTCCGACAGGGGCCTACGAGCAGTACTTC
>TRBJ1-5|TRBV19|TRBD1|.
CASRVRGTAWDPRNQPQHF
TGTGCCAGTAGGGTTAGGGGGACAGCTTGGGATCCGCGCAATCAGCCCCAGCATTTT
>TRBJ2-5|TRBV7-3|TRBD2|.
CASSLGGSGETQYF
TGTGCCAGCAGCTTAGGGGGTAGCGGGGAGACCCAGTACTTC
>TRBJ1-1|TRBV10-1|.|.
CASRICPTSGVMNTEAFF
TGCGCCAGCAGGATTTGCCCAACCTCAGGGGTGATGAACACTGAAGCTTTCTTT
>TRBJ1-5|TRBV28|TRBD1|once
CASSLGDGTGRPQHF
TGTGCCAGCAGTTTAGGTGACGGGACAGGCCGGCCCCAGCATTTT
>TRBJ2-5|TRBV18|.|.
CASSPPGQPETQYF
TGTGCCAGCTCACCCCCAGGACAGCCAGAGACCCAGTACTTC
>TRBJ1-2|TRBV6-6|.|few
CASSPEGRGYTF
TGTGCCAGCAGTCCAGAGGGTCGTGGCTACACCTTC
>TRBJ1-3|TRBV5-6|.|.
CASSPGLSRGNTIYF
TGTGCCAGCAGCCCGGGACTCTCCAGGGGAAACACCATATATTTT
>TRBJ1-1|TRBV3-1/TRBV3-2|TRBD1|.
CASSQQRGTGRSNTEAFF
TGTGCCAGCAGCCAACAACGAGGGACAGGCCGGTCGAACACTGAAGCTTTCTTT
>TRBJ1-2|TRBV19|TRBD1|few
CASSTRDREGYGYTF
TGTGCCAGTAGTACCCGGGACAGGGAAGGCTATGGCTACACCTTC
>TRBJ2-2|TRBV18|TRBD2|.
CASTLLAAFGELFF
TGTGCCAGCACCCTACTAGCGGCTTTCGGGGAGCTGTTTTTT
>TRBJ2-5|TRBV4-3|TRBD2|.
CASSQDFSSGRAQYF
TGCGCCAGCAGCCAAGATTTTAGTAGCGGGAGGGCCCAGTACTTC
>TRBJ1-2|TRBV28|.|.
CASSLRQVYGYTF
TGTGCCAGCAGTTTAAGACAGGTCTATGGCTACACCTTC
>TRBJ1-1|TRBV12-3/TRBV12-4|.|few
CASSRAFF
TGTGCCAGCAGCCGAGCTTTCTTT
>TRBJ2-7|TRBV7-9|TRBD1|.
CASTQYTGASYEQYF
TGTGCCAGCACACAATACACAGGGGCCTCCTACGAGCAGTACTTC
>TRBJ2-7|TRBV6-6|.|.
CASSYSQQSSYEQYF
TGTGCCAGCAGTTACTCGCAACAGAGCTCCTACGAGCAGTACTTC
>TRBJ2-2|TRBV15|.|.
CATKEDSRGELFF
TGTGCCACCAAGGAGGACTCGCGCGGGGAGCTGTTTTTT
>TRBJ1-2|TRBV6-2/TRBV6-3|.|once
CASSYLPVSTTYSYGYTF
TGTGCCAGCAGTTACCTTCCGGTCTCGACAACCTATTCATATGGCTACACCTTC
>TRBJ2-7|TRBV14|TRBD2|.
CASSSGTSGRAGEQYF
TGTGCCAGTAGTTCCGGGACTAGCGGGAGGGCAGGCGAGCAGTACTTC
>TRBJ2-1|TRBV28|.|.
CASSLIGGDTYNEQFF
TGTGCCAGCAGTTTAATCGGCGGGGATACCTACAATGAGCAGTTCTTC
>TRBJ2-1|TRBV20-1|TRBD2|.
CSASGGRGYNEQFF
TGCAGTGCTAGTGGCGGGAGGGGGTACAATGAGCAGTTCTTC
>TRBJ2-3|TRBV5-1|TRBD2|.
CASHNYGTRTDTQYF
TGCGCCAGTCACAATTACGGGACTAGAACAGATACGCAGTATTTT
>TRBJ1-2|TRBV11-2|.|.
CASSRFLPAGEDGYTF
TGTGCCAGCAGCCGCTTTCTCCCAGCGGGCGAAGATGGCTACACCTTC
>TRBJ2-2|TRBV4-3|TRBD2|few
CASSPTAWGGDPGELFF
TGCGCCAGCAGCCCCACAGCGTGGGGGGGGGATCCCGGGGAGCTGTTTTTT
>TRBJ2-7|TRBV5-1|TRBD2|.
CASSLGSITSGAYEQYF
TGCGCCAGCAGCTTGGGGAGTATAACTAGCGGAGCCTACGAGCAGTACTTC
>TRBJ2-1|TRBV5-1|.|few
CASRAYNEQFF
TGCGCCAGCCGGGCCTACAATGAGCAGTTCTTC
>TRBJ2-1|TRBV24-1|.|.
CATSDPQRPEQFF
TGTGCCACCAGTGATCCGCAGAGGCCGGAGCAGTTCTTC
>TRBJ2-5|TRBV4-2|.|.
CASSQVSTSRAETQYF
TGTGCCAGCAGCCAAGTTTCTACCTCTCGCGCGGAGACCCAGTACTTC
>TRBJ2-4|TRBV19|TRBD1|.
CASSTRQGWGNIQYF
TGTGCCAGTAGTACCCGACAGGGGTGGGGAAACATTCAGTACTTC
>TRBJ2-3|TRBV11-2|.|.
CASSPHTDTQYF
TGTGCCAGCAGCCCACATACAGATACGCAGTATTTT
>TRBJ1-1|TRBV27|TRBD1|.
CASSRAGGLRAFF
TGTGCCAGCAGTCGCGCAGGGGGCCTGAGAGCTTTCTTT
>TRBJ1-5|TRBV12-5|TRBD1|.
CASGLPGTVNQPQHF
TGTGCTAGTGGTTTGCCAGGGACAGTCAATCAGCCCCAGCATTTT
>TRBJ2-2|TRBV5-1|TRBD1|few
CASSATGGNTGELFF
TGCGCCAGCAGCGCCACAGGGGGGAACACCGGGGAGCTGTTTTTT
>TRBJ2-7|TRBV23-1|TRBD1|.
CASRPGQGNEQYF
TGCGCCAGCAGGCCGGGACAGGGCAACGAGCAGTACTTC
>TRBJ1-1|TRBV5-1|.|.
CASSLFDTNTEAFF
TGCGCCAGCAGCTTATTCGACACGAACACTGAAGCTTTCTTT
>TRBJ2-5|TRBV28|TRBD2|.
CASSLSLASSGRIQETQYF
TGTGCCAGCAGTTTATCTCTCGCCTCTAGCGGGAGAATTCAAGAGACCCAGTACTTC
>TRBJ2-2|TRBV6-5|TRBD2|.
CASTGGGAGELFF
TGTGCCAGCACCGGGGGAGGGGCCGGGGAGCTGTTTTTT